This T cell receptor (beta chain) comes out of a study of blood T cell repertoires in COVID-19. V shed 5 bases and J shed 8 bases, with 19 bases lying between them. CDR1 is SGHAT and CDR2 is FQNNGV in the germline V gene. This CDR3 has 15 residues. Profiled with immunoSEQ multiplex PCR; TCRdb holds only in-frame clones, not every one. Of about 230,000 clones listed, 80% to 85% are singletons. The TCR sequence derives from a middle-aged man with acute or convalescent COVID-19. The sample taken for sequencing was peripheral blood. The genes are TRBV11-2 and TRBJ2-1, with a weak D call TRBD2 (5 bases). As DNA, the CDR3 is TGTGCCAGCAGCCCACGGGGTCTAGGGCCCGATGAGCAGTTCTTC. It is translated as CASSPRGLGPDEQFF.